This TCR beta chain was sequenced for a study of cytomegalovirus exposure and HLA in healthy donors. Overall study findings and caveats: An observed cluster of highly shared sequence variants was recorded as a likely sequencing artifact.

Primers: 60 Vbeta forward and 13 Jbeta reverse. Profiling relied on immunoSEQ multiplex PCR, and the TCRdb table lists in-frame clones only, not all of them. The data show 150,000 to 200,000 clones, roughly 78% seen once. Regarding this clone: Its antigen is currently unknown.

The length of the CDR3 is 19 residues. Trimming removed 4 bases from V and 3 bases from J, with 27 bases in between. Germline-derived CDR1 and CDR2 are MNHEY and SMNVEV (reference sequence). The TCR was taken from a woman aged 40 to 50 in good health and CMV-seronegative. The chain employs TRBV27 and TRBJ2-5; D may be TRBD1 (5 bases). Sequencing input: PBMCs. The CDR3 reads CASSSLSRALIRGKETQYF. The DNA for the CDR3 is TGTGCCAGCAGTTCTTTATCCCGGGCCCTGATAAGGGGAAAAGAGACCCAGTACTTC.